This TCR beta chain stems from a study of OX40 agonist ivuxolimab in advanced cancers. Study in general: Ivuxolimab was administered intravenously to patients at 0.01 to 10 mg/kg every 2 weeks.

The method was immunoSEQ multiplex PCR; TCRdb's version includes in-frame clones alone and lacks a portion of them. The repertoire includes 90,000 or so clones, under 95% of them detected once, and roughly 3.5% sits in the top ten. Findings and limits, study-wide: Expanded clones were, on average, more numerous in CD8+ T cells than in CD4+.

The CDR3 loop spans 14 amino acids. The germline V gene encodes CDR1 SQVTM and CDR2 ANQGSEA. Trimming took 5 bases from V and 1 from J, leaving 15 bases between them. A word on this clone: What it binds is unknown.

The chain recombines TRBV29-1 with TRBJ2-7; D is undetermined. The sequence was obtained from an adult with an advanced solid tumor such as melanoma, head and neck, liver or kidney cancer. This sample comprised CD4+ or CD8+ T cells sorted from blood, obtained in a trial of the OX40 agonist ivuxolimab. The CDR3 loop is CSVCCPNLSYEQYF. CDR3 in DNA: TGCAGCGTTTGTTGCCCTAATCTTTCCTACGAGCAGTACTTC.